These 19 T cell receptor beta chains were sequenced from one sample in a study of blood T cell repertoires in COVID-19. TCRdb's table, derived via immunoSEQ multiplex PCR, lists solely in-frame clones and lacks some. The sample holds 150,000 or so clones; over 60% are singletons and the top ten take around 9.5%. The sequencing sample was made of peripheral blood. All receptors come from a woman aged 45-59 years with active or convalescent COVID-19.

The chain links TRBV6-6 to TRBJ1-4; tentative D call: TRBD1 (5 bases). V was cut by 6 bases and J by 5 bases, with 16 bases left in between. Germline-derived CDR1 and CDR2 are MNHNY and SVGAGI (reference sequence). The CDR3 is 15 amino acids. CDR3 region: CASSPPGGANEKLFF. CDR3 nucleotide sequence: TGTGCCAGCAGCCCTCCGGGAGGGGCAAATGAAAAACTGTTTTTT.

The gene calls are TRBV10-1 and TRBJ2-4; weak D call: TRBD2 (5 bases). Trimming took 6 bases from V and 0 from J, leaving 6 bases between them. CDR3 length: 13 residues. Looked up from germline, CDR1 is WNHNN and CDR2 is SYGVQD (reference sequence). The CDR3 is CASRGRAKNIQYF. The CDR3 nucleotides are TGCGCCAGCAGGGGGAGAGCCAAAAACATTCAGTACTTC.

CDR3 nucleotide sequence: TGTGCCACCAGCAGAGATCCCGGGACAGGGGGCTATGGCTACACCTTC. Its translation: CATSRDPGTGGYGYTF. This chain uses TRBV15 with TRBJ1-2, with 11 nucleotides matching TRBD1. The CDR3 has 16 residues. V was clipped by 0 bases and J by 4 bases; unmatched bases: 4. CDR1 and CDR2 from the germline V gene are LNHNV and YYDKDF (reference sequence).

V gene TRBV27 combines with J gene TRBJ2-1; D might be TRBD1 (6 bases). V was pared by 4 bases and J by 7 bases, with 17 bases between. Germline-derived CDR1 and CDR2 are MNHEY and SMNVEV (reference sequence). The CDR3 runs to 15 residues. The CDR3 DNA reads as TGTGCCAGCAGTTCCGACAGTTGGGGGCCAAATGAGCAGTTCTTC. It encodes CASSSDSWGPNEQFF.

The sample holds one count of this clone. CDR3 loop: CASSLGGGGYEQYF. CDR3 sequence (DNA): TGTGCCAGCAGCTTAGGCGGGGGAGGCTACGAGCAGTACTTC. The rearrangement uses TRBV11-3 and TRBJ2-7; 7 bases agree with TRBD2. V lost 1 base to trimming and J lost 3 bases; unmatched junction nucleotides: 3. The CDR3 is made up of 14 amino acids. Germline lookup yields CDR1 SGHNT and CDR2 YENEEA.

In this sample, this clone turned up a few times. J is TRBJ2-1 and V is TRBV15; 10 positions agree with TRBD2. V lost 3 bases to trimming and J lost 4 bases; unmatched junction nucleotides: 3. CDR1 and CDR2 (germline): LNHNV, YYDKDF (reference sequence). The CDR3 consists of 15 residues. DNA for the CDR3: TGTGCCACCAGCAGCCTAGCGGGAGTTTACAATGAGCAGTTCTTC. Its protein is CATSSLAGVYNEQFF.

CDR3: CASRGTGADTQYF. The DNA for the CDR3 is TGTGCCAGCAGAGGGACAGGGGCCGATACGCAGTATTTT. The chain has TRBV6-5 and TRBJ2-3; TRBD1 matches at 10 bases. Germline loops: CDR1 MNHEY, CDR2 SVGAGI. The ends lost 6 bases at V and 6 bases at J; junction bases unmatched: 3. The CDR3 runs to 13 residues.

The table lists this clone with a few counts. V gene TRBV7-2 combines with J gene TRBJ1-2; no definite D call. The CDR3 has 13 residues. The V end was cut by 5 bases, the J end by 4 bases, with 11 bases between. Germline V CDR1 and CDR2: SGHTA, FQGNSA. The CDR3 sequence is CASSQQLTYGYTF. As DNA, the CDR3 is TGTGCCAGCAGCCAACAGCTAACCTATGGCTACACCTTC.

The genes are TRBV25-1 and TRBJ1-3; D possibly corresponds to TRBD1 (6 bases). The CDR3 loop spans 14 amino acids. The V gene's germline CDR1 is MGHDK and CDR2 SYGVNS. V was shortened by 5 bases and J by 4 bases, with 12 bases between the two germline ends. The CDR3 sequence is CASSNTGSGNTIYF. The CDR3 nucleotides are TGTGCCAGCAGTAATACAGGGTCGGGAAACACCATATATTTT.

CDR3 residues: CASSQDRGGGTPAPTDTQYF. The CDR3 nucleotides are TGTGCCAGCAGCCAAGATAGGGGCGGGGGGACCCCGGCCCCCACAGATACGCAGTATTTT. The chain carries TRBV4-2 and TRBJ2-3; 8 nucleotides agree with TRBD2. The V segment lost 0 bases and the J segment 2 bases; nucleotides outside the gene matches: 16. From germline, CDR1 is LGHNA and CDR2 YNFKEQ. The CDR3 consists of 20 residues.

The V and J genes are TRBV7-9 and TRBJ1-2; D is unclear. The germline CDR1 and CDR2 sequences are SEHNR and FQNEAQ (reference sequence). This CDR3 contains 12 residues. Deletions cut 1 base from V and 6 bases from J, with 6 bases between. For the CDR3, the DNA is TGTGCCAGCAGCTTAGGCGGGAATGGCTACACCTTC. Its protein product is CASSLGGNGYTF. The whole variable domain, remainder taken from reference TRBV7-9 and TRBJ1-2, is DTGVSQNPRHKITKRGQNVTFRCDPISEHNRLYWYRQTLGQGPEFLTYFQNEAQLEKSRLLSDRFSAERPKGSFSTLEIQRTEQGDSAMYLCASSLGGNGYTFGSGTRLTVV.

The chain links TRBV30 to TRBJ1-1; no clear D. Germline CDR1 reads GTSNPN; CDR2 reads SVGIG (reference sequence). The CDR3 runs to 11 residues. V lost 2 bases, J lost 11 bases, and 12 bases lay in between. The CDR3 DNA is TGTGCCTGGAGTCCCCATCCAGCGGCTTTCTTT. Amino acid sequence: CAWSPHPAAFF. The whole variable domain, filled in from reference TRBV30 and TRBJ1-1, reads SQTIHQWPATLVQPVGSPLSLECTVEGTSNPNLYWYRQAAGRGLQLLFYSVGIGQISSEVPQNLSASRPQDRQFILSSKKLLLSDSGFYLCAWSPHPAAFFGQGTRLTVV.

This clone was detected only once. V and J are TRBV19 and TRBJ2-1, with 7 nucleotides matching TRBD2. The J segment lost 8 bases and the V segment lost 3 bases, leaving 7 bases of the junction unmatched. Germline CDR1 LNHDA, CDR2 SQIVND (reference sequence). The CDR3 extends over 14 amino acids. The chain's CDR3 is CASSISGMAYEQFF. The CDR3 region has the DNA TGTGCCAGTAGTATCAGCGGGATGGCCTATGAGCAGTTCTTC.

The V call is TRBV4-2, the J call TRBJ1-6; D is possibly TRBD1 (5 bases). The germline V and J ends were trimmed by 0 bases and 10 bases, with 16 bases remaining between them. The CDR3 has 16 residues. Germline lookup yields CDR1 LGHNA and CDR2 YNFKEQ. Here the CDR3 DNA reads TGTGCCAGCAGCCAAGAAGGAAGGCCGGGGGGATCACCCCTCCACTTT. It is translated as CASSQEGRPGGSPLHF.

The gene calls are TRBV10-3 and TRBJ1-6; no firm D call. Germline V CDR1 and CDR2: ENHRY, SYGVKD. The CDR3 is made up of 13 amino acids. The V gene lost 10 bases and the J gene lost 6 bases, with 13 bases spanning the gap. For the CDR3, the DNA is TGTGCCACCCGAGCGGACCTTAATTCACCCCTCCACTTT. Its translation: CATRADLNSPLHF.

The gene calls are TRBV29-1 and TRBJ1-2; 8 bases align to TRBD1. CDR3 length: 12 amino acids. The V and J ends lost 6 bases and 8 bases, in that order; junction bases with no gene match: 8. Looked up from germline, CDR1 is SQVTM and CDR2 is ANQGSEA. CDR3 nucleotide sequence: TGCAGCGTCGTGACAGGGGTCAACGGCTACACCTTC. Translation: CSVVTGVNGYTF.

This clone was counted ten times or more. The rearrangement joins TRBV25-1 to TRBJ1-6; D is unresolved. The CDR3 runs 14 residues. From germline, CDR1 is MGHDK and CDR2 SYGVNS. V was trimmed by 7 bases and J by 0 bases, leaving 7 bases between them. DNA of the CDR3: TGTGCCAGCACCTTCAGCTCCTATAATTCACCCCTCCACTTT. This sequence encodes CASTFSSYNSPLHF.

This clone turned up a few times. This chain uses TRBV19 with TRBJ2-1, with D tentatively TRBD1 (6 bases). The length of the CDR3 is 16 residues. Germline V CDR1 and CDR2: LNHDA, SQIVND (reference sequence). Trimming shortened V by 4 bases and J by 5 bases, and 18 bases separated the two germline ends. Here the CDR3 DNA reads TGTGCCAGTAGTACAACCGGGACAAGCAGAAACAATGAGCAGTTCTTC. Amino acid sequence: CASSTTGTSRNNEQFF.

The DNA for the CDR3 is TGTGCCAGCAGCTTGGGGGGCTCCAAAAACGAGCAGTACTTC. Its translation: CASSLGGSKNEQYF. This chain joins TRBV5-8 and TRBJ2-7, with a weak D call TRBD1 (5 bases). V was pared by 0 bases and J by 5 bases, with 12 bases between. CDR1 is SGHTS and CDR2 is YDEGEE in the germline V gene. The CDR3 spans 14 residues.